Presented here are 20 T cell receptor beta chains from one specimen sequenced in a study of vaccination and CD4 T cells after COVID-19. Their target antigens are unknown. Treatment here: roughly 11-day PBMC culture with coronavirus spike peptide pools or control peptides (ViraFEST assay). An Oncomine TCR Beta short-read assay was used to sequence the DNA from cultured CD4+ T cells. TCRdb independently ran MiXCR on the PCR reads; one entry per CDR3 protein. The sample comprises more than 15,000 distinct CDR3 sequences, 45% to 55% of which are singletons, and about 9.8% rests with the top ten. Sequencing input: CD4+ T cells from blood, cultured in vitro. These TCRs come from a human donor who had recovered from COVID-19.

The chain uses TRBV6-2 or TRBV6-3 and TRBJ1-5, with a possible D match to TRBD1 (5 bases). CDR1 is MNHEY and CDR2 is SVGEGT in the germline V gene. V dropped 6 bases and J dropped 7 bases, with 22 bases sitting between them. The CDR3 runs 16 residues. The CDR3 protein is CASSRYRILVWQPQHF. For the CDR3, the DNA is TGTGCCAGCAGCCGCTACAGGATTTTGGTATGGCAGCCCCAGCATTTT.

The V gene is TRBV28, the J gene TRBJ1-1; no firm D call. Germline values: CDR1 MDHEN, CDR2 SYDVKM. Trimming pared 4 bases from V and 1 base from J, leaving 10 bases between. This CDR3 contains 14 residues. CDR3 residues: CASSSGSTNTEAFF. In DNA, the CDR3 is TGTGCCAGCAGTTCCGGGTCCACGAACACTGAAGCTTTCTTT. Complete variable domain (other parts from reference TRBV28 and TRBJ1-1): DVKVTQSSRYLVKRTGEKVFLECVQDMDHENMFWYRQDPGLGLRLIYFSYDVKMKEKGDIPEGYSVSREKKERFSLILESASTNQTSMYLCASSSGSTNTEAFFGQGTRLTVV.

This chain uses TRBV2 with TRBJ2-3; no clear D gene. The CDR3 extends over 16 amino acids. The germline V gene encodes CDR1 SNHLY and CDR2 FYNNEI. V was shortened by 6 bases and J by 4 bases, with 20 bases between the two germline ends. The CDR3 spells CASSARDWVAPDTQYF. The CDR3 DNA sequence: TGTGCCAGCAGCGCACGAGACTGGGTCGCTCCAGATACGCAGTATTTT.

The chain links TRBV4-3 to TRBJ2-1, with 12 bases that match TRBD1. The CDR3 length is 16 residues. CDR1 is LGHNA, CDR2 YSLEER, per germline. J gave up 8 bases and V 4 bases, and 9 bases lay outside the gene matches. This CDR3 is CASSRTGTGGQDEQFF. The CDR3 DNA is TGCGCCAGCAGCCGCACCGGGACAGGGGGCCAGGATGAGCAGTTCTTC.

The V gene is TRBV11-2, the J gene TRBJ2-3, with unresolved D. Germline values: CDR1 SGHAT, CDR2 FQNNGV. Trimming stripped 0 bases from V and 3 bases from J, with 7 bases between. The CDR3 runs to 14 residues. The chain's CDR3 is CASSLEFRTDTQYF. CDR3 bases: TGTGCCAGCAGCTTAGAATTCAGGACAGATACGCAGTATTTT.

The rearrangement links TRBV6-2 or TRBV6-3 to TRBJ2-7, with 7 bases fitting TRBD2. CDR1 and CDR2 from the germline V gene are MNHEY and SVGEGT. This CDR3 has 14 residues. J was trimmed by 0 bases and V by 6 bases; bases with no gene match: 5. CDR3 coding DNA: TGTGCCAGCAGATTAGCGGGTAGCTCCTACGAGCAGTACTTC. It encodes CASRLAGSSYEQYF.

CDR3 in amino acids: CASTPGGGSGANVLTF. For the CDR3, the DNA is TGTGCCAGCACCCCTGGCGGTGGGTCTGGGGCCAACGTCCTGACTTTC. The V and J genes are TRBV6-1 and TRBJ2-6; no definite D call. V was shortened by 7 bases and J by 1 base, with 14 bases between the two germline ends. CDR3 size: 16 residues. Germline CDR1 MNHNS, CDR2 SASEGT.

This chain uses TRBV7-9 with TRBJ2-3; 9 nucleotides agree with TRBD2. Germline trimming cut 2 bases from V and 0 bases from J; bases unmatched to any gene: 0. The CDR3 sequence is 15 residues long. CDR1 and CDR2 (germline): SEHNR, FQNEAQ (reference sequence). The CDR3 region is CASSLLAGSTDTQYF. The CDR3 bases are TGTGCCAGCAGCTTACTAGCGGGGAGCACAGATACGCAGTATTTT.

This clonotype was seen a few times. The chain couples TRBV7-8 to TRBJ1-1; possible D gene TRBD1, 6 bases. The V end was cut by 2 bases, the J end by 0 bases, with 16 bases between. Per germline, CDR1 SGHVS and CDR2 FQNEAQ. CDR3 size: 17 residues. CDR3: CASSLLSRGAMNTEAFF. As DNA, the CDR3 is TGTGCCAGCAGCTTATTGAGCCGGGGGGCTATGAACACTGAAGCTTTCTTT.

The chain couples TRBV7-2 to TRBJ2-3; 12 bases match TRBD2. Per the germline V gene, CDR1 is SGHTA and CDR2 is FQGNSA. The CDR3 covers 16 residues. V trimming: 1 base; J trimming: 1 base; junction bases outside the gene matches: 0. CDR3 sequence: CASSLGLAGGTDTQYF. DNA of the CDR3: TGTGCCAGCAGCTTAGGACTAGCGGGAGGCACAGATACGCAGTATTTT.

The gene calls are TRBV19 and TRBJ2-2, with a weak D call TRBD1 (6 bases). Trimming removed 4 bases at V and 1 base at J, with 13 bases between. The CDR3 is made up of 16 amino acids. CDR1 is LNHDA and CDR2 is SQIVND in the germline V gene (reference sequence). For the CDR3, the DNA is TGTGCCAGTAGTAGTTCTGGGACACAGAACACCGGGGAGCTGTTTTTT. This encodes CASSSSGTQNTGELFF.

This clonotype was recorded a few times. This chain uses TRBV6-1 with TRBJ1-5; D is unresolved. Trimming stripped 2 bases from V and 7 bases from J, with 6 bases between. CDR3 length: 12 amino acids. Germline V gene lookup returns CDR1 MNHNS and CDR2 SASEGT. Written as DNA, the CDR3 is TGTGCCAGCAGTGAATGGAGCCAGCCCCAGCATTTT. Amino acid sequence: CASSEWSQPQHF.

This chain joins TRBV6-1 and TRBJ1-1; D gene ambiguous. The CDR3 totals 14 residues. CDR1 is MNHNS, CDR2 SASEGT, per germline. Trimming took off 3 bases at V and 5 bases at J, with 13 bases between the two ends. The CDR3 region has the DNA TGTGCCAGCAGTGAGCAATTGGGCGGAACTGAAGCTTTCTTT. Encoded protein: CASSEQLGGTEAFF.

This chain connects TRBV5-1 to TRBJ2-2; 8 bases fit TRBD1. Per the germline V gene, CDR1 is SGHRS and CDR2 is YFSETQ. The length of the CDR3 is 14 residues. J gave up 6 bases and V 5 bases, and 6 bases lay outside the gene matches. The CDR3 loop is CASSGQGGAGELFF. CDR3 nucleotides: TGCGCCAGCAGTGGACAGGGAGGCGCCGGGGAGCTGTTTTTT. Full variable domain (outside the CDR3, taken from reference TRBV5-1 and TRBJ2-2): KAGVTQTPRYLIKTRGQQVTLSCSPISGHRSVSWYQQTPGQGLQFLFEYFSETQRNKGNFPGRFSGRQFSNSRSEMNVSTLELGDSALYLCASSGQGGAGELFFGEGSRLTVL.

This chain uses TRBV10-3 with TRBJ2-3; possible D gene TRBD2, 5 bases. Trimming shortened V by 0 bases and J by 2 bases, and 9 bases separated the two germline ends. Germline V lookup: CDR1 ENHRY, CDR2 SYGVKD. This CDR3 contains 15 residues. The CDR3 region has the DNA TGTGCCATCAGTGAGTCACGAGGGTTCACAGATACGCAGTATTTT. Translated: CAISESRGFTDTQYF.

Within the sample, this clonotype is medium-sized. This rearrangement joins TRBV7-2 to TRBJ1-2; no reliable D call. Germline assignment: CDR1 SGHTA and CDR2 FQGNSA. The CDR3 loop spans 13 amino acids. V lost 1 base, J lost 6 bases, and 9 bases lay in between. In nucleotides, the CDR3 is TGTGCCAGCAGCTTAGATCTATCGAATGGCTACACCTTC. Residues: CASSLDLSNGYTF.

This clonotype was seen more than once but under ten times. The chain carries TRBV24-1 and TRBJ2-5; 12 nucleotides align to TRBD2. The germline gives CDR1 KGHDR, CDR2 SFDVKD. The CDR3 spans 17 residues. V shed 5 bases and J 1 base; nucleotides not matched to a gene: 7. The CDR3 DNA reads as TGTGCCACCAGTGCCGGAAGGACTAGCGGGACCCAAGAGACCCAGTACTTC. This encodes CATSAGRTSGTQETQYF.

The chain recombines TRBV24-1 with TRBJ2-2, with 10 bases lining up with TRBD1. CDR1 and CDR2 from the germline V gene are KGHDR and SFDVKD. Trimming took 5 bases from V and 6 from J; bases not matched to a gene: 8. There are 16 residues in the CDR3. CDR3 amino acids: CATSAEGQGYPGELFF. The CDR3 nucleotides are TGTGCCACCAGTGCCGAGGGACAGGGGTATCCCGGGGAGCTGTTTTTT.

The chain recombines TRBV30 with TRBJ1-3; possible D gene TRBD1, 5 bases. V was shortened by 2 bases and J by 0 bases, with 14 bases between the two germline ends. This CDR3 has 16 residues. Germline values: CDR1 GTSNPN, CDR2 SVGIG (reference sequence). CDR3 region: CAWSSLKGSSGNTIYF. The DNA for the CDR3 is TGTGCCTGGAGTTCCCTTAAGGGGAGCTCTGGAAACACCATATATTTT. Together with reference TRBV30 and TRBJ1-3, the CDR3 gives the full variable domain: SQTIHQWPATLVQPVGSPLSLECTVEGTSNPNLYWYRQAAGRGLQLLFYSVGIGQISSEVPQNLSASRPQDRQFILSSKKLLLSDSGFYLCAWSSLKGSSGNTIYFGEGSWLTVV.

This clonotype was seen more than once but under ten times. The chain employs TRBV12-3 or TRBV12-4 and TRBJ1-1; D gene ambiguous. Trimming took off 6 bases at V and 5 bases at J, with 13 bases between the two ends. The CDR3 totals 13 residues. CDR3 DNA: TGTGCCAGCAGGCCGACCCTAGGAACTGAAGCTTTCTTT. It is translated as CASRPTLGTEAFF.